A selection of T cell receptor beta chains follows, all from one sample in a study of vaccination and CD4 T cells after COVID-19. No antigen is known for these receptors. TCRdb ran MiXCR on the PCR reads and lists one entry per CDR3 protein. The sample shows roughly 14,000 distinct CDR3 sequences, 35% to 55% of them seen only once. The sequencing used CD4+ T cells from blood, cultured in vitro, collected before SARS-CoV-2 vaccination. The receptor source for this set is a human donor who had recovered from COVID-19. CDR3s include the opening cysteine and the closing phenylalanine or tryptophan. The D gene is left open where the match is weak. Size values are once, few and many counts, or a class for expanded clones, and some rows have none.

J | D | V | size | DNA | CDR3
TRBJ1-2 | - | TRBV20-1 | few | TGCAGTGCTAGGGGAAATACAGGAATCTATGGCTACACCTTC | CSARGNTGIYGYTF
TRBJ1-2 | TRBD1 | TRBV2 | few | TGTGCCAGTACAGGGGCTCACTATGGCTACACCTTC | CASTGAHYGYTF
TRBJ2-3 | - | TRBV6-2/TRBV6-3 | - | TGTGCCAGCAGTTACTCCCACGGGACGCAGTATTTT | CASSYSHGTQYF
TRBJ1-1 | TRBD1 | TRBV20-1 | - | TGCAGTCCTTGGACAGGGCGGAACACTGAAGCTTTCTTT | CSPWTGRNTEAFF
TRBJ2-1 | TRBD2 | TRBV27 | - | TGTGCCAGCAGGACTAGAGGGACTAGCGGGGATAATGAGCAGTTCTTC | CASRTRGTSGDNEQFF
TRBJ2-3 | TRBD2 | TRBV7-9 | - | TGTGCCAGCAGCTGGGGGGGGACTCTAGATACGCAGTATTTT | CASSWGGTLDTQYF
TRBJ2-3 | TRBD2 | TRBV7-2 | - | TGTGCCAGCAGCCTAAGGACTAGCGGGGGGCCGCGCACAGATATGCAGTATTTT | CASSLRTSGGPRTDMQYF
TRBJ1-6 | TRBD1 | TRBV19 | few | TGTGCCAGTAGTCTGGAGACAGGGGGCGATTCACCCCTCCACTTT | CASSLETGGDSPLHF
TRBJ1-5 | - | TRBV5-4 | few | TGTGCCAGCAGCTTGTGGCCACCCGATAGCAATCAGCCCCAGCATTTT | CASSLWPPDSNQPQHF
TRBJ1-6 | - | TRBV7-2 | - | TGTGCCAGCAGCCAGGGACGGTCTAATTCACCCCTCCACTTT | CASSQGRSNSPLHF
TRBJ2-2 | - | TRBV6-1 | - | TGTGCCAGCTCCCACGATCAGGCTGCCACCGGGGAGCTGTTTTTT | CASSHDQAATGELFF
TRBJ1-6 | - | TRBV6-5 | few | TGTGCCAGCAGTTACTCACCAGGCTATAATTCACCCCTCCACTTT | CASSYSPGYNSPLHF
TRBJ1-1 | TRBD1 | TRBV25-1 | once | TGTGCCAGCAGCCCACTTACCGGGGGGCCCCAGGGGGTGGGCACTGAAGCTTTCTTT | CASSPLTGGPQGVGTEAFF
TRBJ1-2 | - | TRBV19 | few | TGTGCCAGTAGTGTGCCCGGGTCAGGGGTAAACTATGGCTACACCTTC | CASSVPGSGVNYGYTF
TRBJ2-3 | - | TRBV15 | - | TGTGCCACCAGCAGAGATGTTTCTAGCGCCGCGGATACGCAGTATTTT | CATSRDVSSAADTQYF
TRBJ1-1 | - | TRBV6-5 | few | TGTGCCAGCAGTTACTCATATGGATCCACTGAAGCTTTCTTT | CASSYSYGSTEAFF
TRBJ1-2 | - | TRBV6-5 | - | TGTGCCAGCAGTTACTCGATGACTGGTGACTATGGCTACACCTTC | CASSYSMTGDYGYTF
TRBJ1-6 | - | TRBV20-1 | - | TGCAGTGCCCCTAACAGGGATCGGGTTTATAATTCACCCCCCCACTTT | CSAPNRDRVYNSPPHF
TRBJ2-3 | - | TRBV20-1 | - | TGCAGTGCCCCCCCGGGCGGAACAGATACGCAGTATTTT | CSAPPGGTDTQYF
TRBJ1-5 | - | TRBV21-1 | - | TGTGCCAGCAGCAAAGGAGGGACAGGGGGGAATCAGCCCCAGCATTTT | CASSKGGTGGNQPQHF
TRBJ1-6 | TRBD1 | TRBV25-1 | few | TGTGCCAGCAGTGAGGGTGAGGGGACAGGGATTTACTCACCCCTCCACTTT | CASSEGEGTGIYSPLHF
TRBJ2-7 | - | TRBV6-1 | - | TGTGCCAGCAGCCCCGGGACCCCGGGTGAGGGCCACGAGCAGTACTTC | CASSPGTPGEGHEQYF
TRBJ1-5 | TRBD1 | TRBV6-1 | medium-sized | TGTGCCAGCAGTGATCTACGAAGGGACAGGGATCAGCCCCAGCATTTT | CASSDLRRDRDQPQHF
TRBJ2-1 | - | TRBV6-1 | - | TGTGCCAGTCAGGGACGGTACAATGAGCAGTTCTTC | CASQGRYNEQFF
TRBJ1-1 | - | TRBV11-3 | few | TGTGCCAGCAGGGAAGGACAGCTCACTGAAGCTTTCTTT | CASREGQLTEAFF
TRBJ1-5 | - | TRBV10-2 | - | TGCGCCAGCAGTGGGATCGGACAGATTGATCAGCCCCAGCATTTT | CASSGIGQIDQPQHF
TRBJ1-6 | - | TRBV20-1 | few | TGCAGTGCTAGAGAGTCCGGGGGAGGTAATTCACCCCTCCACTTT | CSARESGGGNSPLHF
TRBJ1-6 | - | TRBV7-9 | once | TGTGCCAGCAGCTTAACGTCGGCAGGGGTTTCACCCCTCCACTTT | CASSLTSAGVSPLHF
TRBJ1-3 | TRBD1 | TRBV7-6 | - | TGTGCCAGCAGCCAAGGACAGGGAACGGGAAACACCATATATTTT | CASSQGQGTGNTIYF
TRBJ1-1 | - | TRBV27 | few | TGTGCCAGCAGGAATTACGGGAACACTGAAGCTTTCTTT | CASRNYGNTEAFF
TRBJ1-2 | - | TRBV19 | few | TGTGCCAGTAGTATTCGGACAGAGGCCTATGGCTACACCTTC | CASSIRTEAYGYTF
TRBJ2-7 | TRBD2 | TRBV7-2 | - | TGTGCCAGCAGCTCATTAGCGGGGGGGCAGTACGAGCAGTACTTC | CASSSLAGGQYEQYF
TRBJ1-1 | TRBD1 | TRBV15 | - | TGTGCCACCAGCAGAGTACAGGGGGCGCGTGGGAACACTGAAGCTTTCTTT | CATSRVQGARGNTEAFF
TRBJ1-1 | - | TRBV5-4 | - | TGTGCCAGCAGCTCGACCGGGGAGGTTGAAGCTTTCTTT | CASSSTGEVEAFF